This T cell receptor beta chain was profiled in a study of lymphopenia after photon versus proton radiotherapy. Study-wide results and caveats: Better survival with proton therapy was suggested as possible, not demonstrated.

Measured with immunoSEQ multiplex PCR; TCRdb has only the in-frame clones, and not every one. The data contain more than 60,000 clones, 75% to 90% of them singletons. This clone was seen only once. Its target is unknown. V lost 5 bases, J lost 5 bases, and 17 bases stayed unmatched. Germline values: CDR1 MNHEY, CDR2 SMNVEV (reference sequence). The CDR3 consists of 17 residues. This sample comprised peripheral blood, obtained from a patient treated with photon-based radiotherapy. This receptor was obtained from a man between 35 and 55 years old with gastric cancer. V is TRBV27 and J is TRBJ1-1; 7 bases map to TRBD1. As DNA, the CDR3 is TGTGCCAGCAGTCCCTCCCACTATCGACAGGGAGGAACTGAAGCTTTCTTT. This codes for CASSPSHYRQGGTEAFF.